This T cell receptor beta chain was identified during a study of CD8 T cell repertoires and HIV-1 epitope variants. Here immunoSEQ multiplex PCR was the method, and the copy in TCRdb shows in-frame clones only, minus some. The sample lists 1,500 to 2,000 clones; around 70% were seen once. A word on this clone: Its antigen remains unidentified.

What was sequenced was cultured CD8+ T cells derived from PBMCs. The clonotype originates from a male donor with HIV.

CDR3 sequence reads: CAISDIGGPHEQYF. The DNA for the CDR3 is TGTGCCATCAGTGATATCGGGGGTCCCCACGAGCAGTACTTC. V gene TRBV10-3 combines with J gene TRBJ2-7, with a tentative D call TRBD2 (6 bases). This CDR3 is built from 14 residues. Between the trimmed V and J ends, which lost 3 bases and 5 bases, there was a span of 14 bases. Germline-derived CDR1 and CDR2 are ENHRY and SYGVKD.